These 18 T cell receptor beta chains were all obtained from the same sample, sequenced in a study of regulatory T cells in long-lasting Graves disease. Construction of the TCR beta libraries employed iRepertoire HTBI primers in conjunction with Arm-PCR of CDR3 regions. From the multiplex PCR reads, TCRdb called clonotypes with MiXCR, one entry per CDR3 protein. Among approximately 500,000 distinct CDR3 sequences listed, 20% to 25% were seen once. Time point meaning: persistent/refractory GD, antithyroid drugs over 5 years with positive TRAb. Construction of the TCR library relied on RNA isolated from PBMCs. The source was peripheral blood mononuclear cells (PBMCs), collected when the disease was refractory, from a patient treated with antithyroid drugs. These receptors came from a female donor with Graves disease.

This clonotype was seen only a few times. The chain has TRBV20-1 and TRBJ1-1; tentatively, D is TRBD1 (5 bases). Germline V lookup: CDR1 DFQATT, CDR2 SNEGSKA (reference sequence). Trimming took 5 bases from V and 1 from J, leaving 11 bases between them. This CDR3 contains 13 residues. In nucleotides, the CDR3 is TGCAGTGCTGTCCGCAGGGAGAACACTGAAGCTTTCTTT. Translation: CSAVRRENTEAFF.

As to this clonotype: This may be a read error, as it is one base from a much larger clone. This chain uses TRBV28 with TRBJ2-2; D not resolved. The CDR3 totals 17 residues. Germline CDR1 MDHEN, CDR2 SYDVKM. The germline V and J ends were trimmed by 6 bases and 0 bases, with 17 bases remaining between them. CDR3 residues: CASRSLPLFANTGELFF. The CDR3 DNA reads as TGTGCCAGCAGATCGCTCCCACTGTTCGCGAACACCGGGGAGCTGTTTTTT.

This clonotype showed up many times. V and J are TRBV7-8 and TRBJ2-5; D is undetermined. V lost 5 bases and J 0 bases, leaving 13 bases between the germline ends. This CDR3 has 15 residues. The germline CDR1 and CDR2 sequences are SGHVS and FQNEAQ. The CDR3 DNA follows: TGTGCCAGCAGCCGTGAAACTGCGGACCAAGAGACCCAGTACTTC. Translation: CASSRETADQETQYF.

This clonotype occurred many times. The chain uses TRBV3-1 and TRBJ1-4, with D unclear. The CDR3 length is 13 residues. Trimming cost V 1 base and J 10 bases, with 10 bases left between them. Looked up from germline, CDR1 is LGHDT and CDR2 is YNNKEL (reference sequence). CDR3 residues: CASSQVTVGKLFF. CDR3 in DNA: TGTGCCAGCAGCCAAGTAACCGTTGGAAAACTGTTTTTT.

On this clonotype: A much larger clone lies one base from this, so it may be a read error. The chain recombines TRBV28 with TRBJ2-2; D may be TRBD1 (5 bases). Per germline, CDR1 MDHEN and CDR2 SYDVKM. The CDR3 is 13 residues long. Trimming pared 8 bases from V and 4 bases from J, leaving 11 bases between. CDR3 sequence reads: CASSGIGTGELFF. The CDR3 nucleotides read TGTGCCAGCTCAGGGATCGGCACCGGGGAGCTGTTTTTT.

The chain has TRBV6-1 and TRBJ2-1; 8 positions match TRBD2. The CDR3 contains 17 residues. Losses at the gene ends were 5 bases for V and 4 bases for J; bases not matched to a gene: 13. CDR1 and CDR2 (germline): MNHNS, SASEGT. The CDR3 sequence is CASSPTRRSGGYNEQFF. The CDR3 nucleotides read TGTGCCAGCAGTCCCACCCGTAGGAGCGGGGGTTACAATGAGCAGTTCTTC.

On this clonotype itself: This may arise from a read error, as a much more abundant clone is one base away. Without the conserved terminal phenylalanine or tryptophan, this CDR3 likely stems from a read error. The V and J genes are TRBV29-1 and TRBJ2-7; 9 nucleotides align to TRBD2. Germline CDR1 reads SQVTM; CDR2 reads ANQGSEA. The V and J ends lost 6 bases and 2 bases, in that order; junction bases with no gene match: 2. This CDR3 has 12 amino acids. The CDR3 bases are TGCAGCGTCGTAGCGGGAGCCTACGAGCAGTACCTC. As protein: CSVVAGAYEQYL.

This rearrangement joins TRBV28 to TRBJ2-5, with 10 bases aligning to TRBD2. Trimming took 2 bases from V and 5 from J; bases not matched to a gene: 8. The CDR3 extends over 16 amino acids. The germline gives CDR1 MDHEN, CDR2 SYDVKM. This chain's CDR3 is CASSLGSSGGVETQYF. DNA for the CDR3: TGTGCCAGCAGTTTAGGGTCTAGCGGGGGCGTGGAGACCCAGTACTTC.

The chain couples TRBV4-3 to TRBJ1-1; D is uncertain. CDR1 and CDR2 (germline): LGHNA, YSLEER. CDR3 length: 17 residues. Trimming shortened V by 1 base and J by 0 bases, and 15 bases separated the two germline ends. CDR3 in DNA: TGCGCCAGCAGCCAAGGGGCAGAGACCATCATGAACACTGAAGCTTTCTTT. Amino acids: CASSQGAETIMNTEAFF.

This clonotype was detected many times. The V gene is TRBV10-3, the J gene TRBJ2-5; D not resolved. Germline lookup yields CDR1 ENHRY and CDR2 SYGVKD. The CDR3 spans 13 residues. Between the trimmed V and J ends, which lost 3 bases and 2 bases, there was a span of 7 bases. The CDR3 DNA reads TGTGCCATCAGTGATTCGGGTCAAGAGACCCAGTACTTC. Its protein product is CAISDSGQETQYF.

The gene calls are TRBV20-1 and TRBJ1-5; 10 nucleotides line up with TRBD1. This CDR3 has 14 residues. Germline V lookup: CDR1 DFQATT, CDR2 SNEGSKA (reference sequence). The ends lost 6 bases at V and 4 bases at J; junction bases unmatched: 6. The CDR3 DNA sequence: TGCAGTGCCCCGCCGGGACAGGGGAATCAGCCCCAGCATTTT. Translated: CSAPPGQGNQPQHF.

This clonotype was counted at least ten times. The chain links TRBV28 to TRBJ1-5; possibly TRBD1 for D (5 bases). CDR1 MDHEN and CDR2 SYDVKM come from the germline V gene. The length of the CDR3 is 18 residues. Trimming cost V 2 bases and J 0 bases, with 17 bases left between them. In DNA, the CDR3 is TGTGCCAGCAGTTTACCCCGCTACAGGACTTATAGCAATCAGCCCCAGCATTTT. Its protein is CASSLPRYRTYSNQPQHF.

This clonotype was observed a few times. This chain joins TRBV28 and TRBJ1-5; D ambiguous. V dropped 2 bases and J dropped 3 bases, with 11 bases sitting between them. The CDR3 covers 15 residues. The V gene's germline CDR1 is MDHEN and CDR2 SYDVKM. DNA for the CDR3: TGTGCCAGCAGTTTAGGTCGAAGTGACAATCAGCCCCAGCATTTT. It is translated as CASSLGRSDNQPQHF.

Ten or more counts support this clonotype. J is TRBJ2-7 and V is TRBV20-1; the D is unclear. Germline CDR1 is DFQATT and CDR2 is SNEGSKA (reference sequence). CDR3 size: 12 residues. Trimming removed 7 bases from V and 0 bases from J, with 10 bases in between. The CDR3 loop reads CSGLLSSYEQYF. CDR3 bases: TGCAGTGGTCTACTTAGCTCCTACGAGCAGTACTTC.

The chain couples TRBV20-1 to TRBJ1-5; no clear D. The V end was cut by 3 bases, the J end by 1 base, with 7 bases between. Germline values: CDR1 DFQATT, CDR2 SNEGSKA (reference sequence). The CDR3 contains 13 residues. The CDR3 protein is CSASPESNQPQHF. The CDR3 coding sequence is TGCAGTGCTAGTCCGGAAAGCAATCAGCCCCAGCATTTT.

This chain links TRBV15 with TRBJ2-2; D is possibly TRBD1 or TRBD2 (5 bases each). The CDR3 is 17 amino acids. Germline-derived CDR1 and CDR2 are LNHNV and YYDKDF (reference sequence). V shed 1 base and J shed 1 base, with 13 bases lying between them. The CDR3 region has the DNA TGTGCCACCAGCAGAGGCTTTGGGACCAGGAACACCGGGGAGCTGTTTTTT. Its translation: CATSRGFGTRNTGELFF.

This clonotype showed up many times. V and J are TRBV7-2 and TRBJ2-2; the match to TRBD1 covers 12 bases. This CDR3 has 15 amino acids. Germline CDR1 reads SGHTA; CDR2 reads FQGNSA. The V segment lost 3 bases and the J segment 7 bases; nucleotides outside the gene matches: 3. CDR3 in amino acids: CASSLGQGAVGELFF. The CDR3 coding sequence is TGTGCCAGCAGCTTGGGACAGGGGGCGGTCGGGGAGCTGTTTTTT.

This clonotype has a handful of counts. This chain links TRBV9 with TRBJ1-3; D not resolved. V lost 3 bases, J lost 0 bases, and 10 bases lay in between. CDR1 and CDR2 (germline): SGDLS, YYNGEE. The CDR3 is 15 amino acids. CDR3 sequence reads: CASSASQASGNTIYF. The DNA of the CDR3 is TGTGCCAGCAGCGCAAGTCAAGCCTCTGGAAACACCATATATTTT.